What follows is one TCR beta chain and its context. V lost 3 bases and J lost 8; bases outside the gene matches: 9. Germline loops: CDR1 DFQATT, CDR2 SNEGSKA (reference sequence). This CDR3 contains 14 residues. The sample belongs to a study of T cells in Graves' hyperthyroidism and ophthalmopathy. Amplification of TCR beta CDR3 regions used RNA as the template. The TCR CDR3 first-round RT-PCR relied on the HTBI primer set. TCRdb reprocessed the multiplex PCR reads with MiXCR, giving one entry per CDR3 protein. The sample carries approximately 720,000 distinct CDR3 sequences, about 19% recorded once. This TCR came from a woman aged 45-59 years with Graves' hyperthyroidism that later progressed to Graves' ophthalmopathy. The sequenced sample was blood. This chain connects TRBV20-1 to TRBJ2-1; TRBD1 matches at 8 bases. The CDR3 DNA reads TGCAGTGCTAGTGGCAGGGGGCGCGTCGATGAGCAGTTCTTC. Protein product: CSASGRGRVDEQFF.